These 3 T cell receptor beta chains came from one sample sequenced in a study of vaccination effects on CD4 cells after COVID-19. What these receptors recognize is not known. Clones were read by immunoSEQ multiplex PCR, and TCRdb kept only the in-frame ones, dropping some. The top ten hold about 14% of the sample, which has some 30,000 clones, more than 65% seen once. The ViraFEST assay expanded antigen-specific CD4+ T cells with viral peptide pools before sequencing. Subsequent to 10 days of culture, CD4+ T cells were isolated. Either the BNT162b2 or mRNA-1273 vaccine was given to participants in two doses. This sample comprised CD4+ T cells from PBMCs cultured with HCoV-229E spike peptides, obtained after COVID-19 vaccination. The receptors were gathered from a human donor who received a COVID-19 vaccine.

This clone was observed once. This sequence joins TRBV7-7 and TRBJ2-5; either TRBD1 or TRBD2 may supply D (5 bases each). CDR3 size: 16 residues. The germline CDR1 and CDR2 sequences are SSHAT and FNYEAQ (reference sequence). Trimming took 5 bases from V and 5 from J, leaving 21 bases between them. Written as DNA, the CDR3 is TGTGCCAGCAGCCCCGGGACCCAGTTTCCCGGCGAGACCCAGTACTTC. Its protein is CASSPGTQFPGETQYF.

V gene TRBV18 combines with J gene TRBJ1-4; 10 nucleotides agree with TRBD1. From germline, CDR1 is KGHSH and CDR2 LQKENI. There are 15 residues in the CDR3. J was trimmed by 7 bases and V by 3 bases; bases with no gene match: 5. The chain's CDR3 is CASSPSGTGAEKLFF. CDR3 in DNA: TGTGCCAGCTCACCGTCCGGGACAGGGGCTGAAAAACTGTTTTTT. The complete variable domain, with remaining parts taken from reference TRBV18 and TRBJ1-4, reads NAGVMQNPRHLVRRRGQEARLRCSPMKGHSHVYWYRQLPEEGLKFMVYLQKENIIDESGMPKERFSAEFPKEGPSILRIQQVVRGDSAAYFCASSPSGTGAEKLFFGSGTQLSVL.

The chain has TRBV6-5 and TRBJ2-7; 9 bases are a match to TRBD1. The ends lost 8 bases at V and 1 base at J; junction bases unmatched: 6. The CDR3 extends over 14 amino acids. CDR1 MNHEY and CDR2 SVGAGI come from the germline V gene. The CDR3 nucleotides are TGTGCCAGCGGGGACAGGGCCTTTTCCTACGAGCAGTACTTC. It specifies CASGDRAFSYEQYF.